The entry below gives a single TCR beta chain sequence along with its context. Original processing notes: The authors estimated nucleated cell counts from reference gene primer amplification. Clones were sequenced by immunoSEQ multiplex PCR, and TCRdb holds only the in-frame ones, with some missing. V, J and clone size are those of that table, while D and trimming were read from the DNA. The sample yields roughly 90,000 clones, 75% to 90% seen once. These data originate in a study of blood T cell repertoires in COVID-19. The V gene's germline CDR1 is MNHEY and CDR2 SMNVEV (reference sequence). Trimming cost V 6 bases and J 7 bases, with 16 bases left between them. This CDR3 region has 14 residues.

This receptor was taken from a woman of 80 years or more with active or convalescent COVID-19. This chain links TRBV27 with TRBJ1-5; D perhaps matches TRBD1 (6 bases). Sequencing was done on a sample of peripheral blood. CDR3 in amino acids: CASSNQGGKQPQHF. Here the CDR3 DNA reads TGTGCCAGCAGCAATCAAGGGGGAAAGCAGCCCCAGCATTTT.